The 20 T cell receptor beta chains given below trace back to one sample, sequenced in a study of blood T cells in healthy people across ages. A second 7 to 11 cycle PCR used barcoded and J-beta primers. TCRdb reprocessed the 5' RACE reads with MiXCR, giving one entry per CDR3 protein. The sample holds over a million distinct CDR3 sequences; approximately 25% are singletons and the top ten take approximately 0.75%. Another study also made use of these data, one on T cells of mothers and their children.

Source material: blood. The receptors were gathered from a girl aged 2 to 10 in good health.

Only a few counts were recorded for this clonotype. V gene TRBV5-6 combines with J gene TRBJ2-2, with D possibly TRBD1 on 6 matching bases. Trimming removed 4 bases at V and 3 bases at J, with 13 bases between. Per germline, CDR1 SGHDT and CDR2 YYEEEE. The CDR3 is 15 residues long. The CDR3 protein is CASSRDIWDTGELFF. The DNA for the CDR3 is TGTGCCAGCAGCAGGGACATATGGGACACCGGGGAGCTGTTTTTT.

The table lists this clonotype with a few counts. V is TRBV4-3 and J is TRBJ2-1; D is unresolved. The CDR3 covers 16 residues. V lost 1 base and J 0 bases, leaving 10 bases between the germline ends. Germline V gives CDR1 LGHNA, CDR2 YSLEER. CDR3 residues: CASSQGTSFSYNEQFF. The CDR3 bases are TGCGCCAGCAGCCAAGGCACGTCGTTCTCCTACAATGAGCAGTTCTTC.

This clonotype was observed a handful of times. This chain joins TRBV9 and TRBJ2-7; D is uncertain. Germline V gene lookup returns CDR1 SGDLS and CDR2 YYNGEE. This CDR3 is 16 amino acids long. Trimming shortened V by 0 bases and J by 2 bases, and 15 bases separated the two germline ends. Here the CDR3 DNA reads TGTGCCAGCAGCGTAGATTTTTCTACGGCAACCTACGAGCAGTACTTC. Translated: CASSVDFSTATYEQYF.

V usage is TRBV27 and J usage is TRBJ1-4; D possibly corresponds to TRBD1 (5 bases). V lost 8 bases to trimming and J lost 7 bases, with 20 bases between them. The CDR3 runs to 15 residues. CDR1 MNHEY and CDR2 SMNVEV come from the germline V gene (reference sequence). As DNA, the CDR3 is TGTGCCAGCCGGGGCGGGTCGGGAGTAGTTGAAAAACTGTTTTTT. Protein product: CASRGGSGVVEKLFF.

CDR3 bases: TGCAGCGTTGAAGCTATAGTCGGGACTAGCGGTTCCTACGAGCAGTACTTC. This translates into CSVEAIVGTSGSYEQYF. The V call is TRBV29-1, the J call TRBJ2-7; 11 nucleotides agree with TRBD2. CDR1 and CDR2 from the germline V gene are SQVTM and ANQGSEA. The CDR3 covers 17 residues. The V gene end was trimmed by 1 base and the J gene end by 1 base; junction bases not matched to a gene: 9.

This clonotype was observed a handful of times. J is TRBJ2-5 and V is TRBV4-3; the D is unclear. The end of the DNA fits TRBJ2-7 better, so the J call may be wrong. The CDR3 sequence is 17 residues long. In germline, CDR1 is LGHNA, CDR2 YSLEER. CDR3 in DNA: TGCGCCAGCAGCCAAGATCTATCGCCTGGTGGCTCCTACGAGCAGTACTTC. This gives the protein CASSQDLSPGGSYEQYF.

In this sample, this clonotype turned up a few times. The CDR3 is CASSPDPGPNEKLFF. The CDR3 DNA sequence: TGTGCCAGCAGCCCAGACCCAGGCCCAAATGAAAAACTGTTTTTT. The rearrangement uses TRBV7-2 and TRBJ1-4, with D unresolved. The CDR3 extends over 15 amino acids. CDR1 and CDR2 (germline): SGHTA, FQGNSA. V gave up 5 bases and J gave up 5 bases, with 15 bases separating them. The whole variable domain, filled in from reference TRBV7-2 and TRBJ1-4, reads GAGVSQSPSNKVTEKGKDVELRCDPISGHTALYWYRQSLGQGLEFLIYFQGNSAPDKSGLPSDRFSAERTGGSVSTLTIQRTQQEDSAVYLCASSPDPGPNEKLFFGSGTQLSVL.

There are a few counts of this clonotype. The chain carries TRBV4-1 and TRBJ2-3; 9 bases align to TRBD1. CDR3 length equals 19 residues. Trimming at V came to 0 bases and at J to 5 bases, leaving 15 bases not matched to a gene. Germline values: CDR1 MGHRA, CDR2 YSYEKL. Here the CDR3 reads CASSQDWNRGLALGDTQYF. Written as DNA, the CDR3 is TGCGCCAGCAGCCAAGACTGGAACAGGGGGCTGGCGTTGGGAGATACGCAGTATTTT.

This clonotype was recorded a few times. At one boundary the junction diverges from the germline segment, which might be a read error. The chain recombines TRBV29-1 with TRBJ2-1; 9 nucleotides line up with TRBD2. Germline lookup yields CDR1 SQVTM and CDR2 ANQGSEA. There are 15 residues in the CDR3. CDR3 DNA: TGCAGCGTTGAAGACACGCGGGAGGGCGGTGCCCTTCAGCCATTC. It yields the protein CSVEDTREGGALQPF.

The chain uses TRBV12-3 or TRBV12-4 and TRBJ2-5, with 9 bases fitting TRBD2. The end of the DNA fits TRBJ2-1 better, so the J call may be wrong. CDR3 length equals 15 residues. The chain's CDR3 is CASISGGGARNEQFF. CDR3 nucleotides: TGTGCCAGCATATCTGGCGGGGGGGCCCGCAATGAGCAGTTCTTC.

A few counts support this clonotype. V usage is TRBV7-9 and J usage is TRBJ2-2, with 7 bases that match TRBD2. The germline CDR1 and CDR2 sequences are SEHNR and FQNEAQ (reference sequence). J gave up 4 bases and V 3 bases, and 8 bases lay outside the gene matches. The CDR3 extends over 16 amino acids. The CDR3 DNA reads TGTGCCAGCAGCTTTGTCCTAGCGGCCACCACCGGGGAGCTGTTTTTT. Its protein is CASSFVLAATTGELFF.

The V call is TRBV2, the J call TRBJ1-2; no clear D gene. CDR1 and CDR2 from the germline V gene are SNHLY and FYNNEI. The V gene lost 6 bases and the J gene lost 1 base, with 12 bases spanning the gap. The CDR3 runs to 14 residues. The CDR3 loop reads CASRGPLFNYGYTF. Written as DNA, the CDR3 is TGTGCCAGCAGAGGACCGCTGTTTAACTATGGCTACACCTTC.

This clonotype was detected a few times. The chain uses TRBV5-1 and TRBJ2-5; D unclear. With 2 bases removed from V and 6 bases from J, the gap between germline ends came to 11 bases. The CDR3 length is 13 residues. Looked up from germline, CDR1 is SGHRS and CDR2 is YFSETQ. The CDR3 nucleotides are TGCGCCAGCAGCTTAGACGCCGCCCAGACCCAGTACTTC. This sequence encodes CASSLDAAQTQYF.

V is TRBV5-6 and J is TRBJ2-7, with a possible D match to TRBD2 (5 bases). There are 14 residues in the CDR3. Germline V gene lookup returns CDR1 SGHDT and CDR2 YYEEEE. V was trimmed by 2 bases and J by 2 bases, leaving 11 bases between them. This CDR3 is CASSFADGAYEQYF. The CDR3 DNA reads TGTGCCAGCAGCTTCGCGGACGGGGCCTACGAGCAGTACTTC.

As to this clonotype: It may be a read error: a sequence one base away is much more abundant. The V and J genes are TRBV4-3 and TRBJ1-1; D is unclear. The CDR3 is 13 residues long. Germline V lookup: CDR1 LGHNA, CDR2 YSLEER. V lost 1 base to trimming and J lost 1 base, with 4 bases between them. The CDR3 DNA reads as TGCGCCAGCAGCCAAGCGTGGAACACTGAAGCTTTCTTT. Translation gives CASSQAWNTEAFF.

This clonotype was picked up a small number of times. The V gene is TRBV3-1, the J gene TRBJ2-2; D might be TRBD2 (6 bases). CDR1 is LGHDT, CDR2 YNNKEL, per germline (reference sequence). This CDR3 is built from 17 residues. The V end was cut by 3 bases, the J end by 1 base, with 15 bases between. CDR3 region: CASSQGWDLLNTGELFF. The CDR3 DNA reads as TGTGCCAGCAGCCAGGGTTGGGACTTGTTGAACACCGGGGAGCTGTTTTTT.

The chain joins TRBV20-1 to TRBJ2-3; D may be TRBD1 or TRBD2 (5 bases each). CDR3 size: 14 residues. Germline V gene data show CDR1 as DFQATT and CDR2 as SNEGSKA (reference sequence). V lost 2 bases and J lost 2, with 11 bases in between. The CDR3 region has the DNA TGCAGTGCTAGAAAAGGGACCTCCACAGATACGCAGTATTTT. Protein product: CSARKGTSTDTQYF.

CDR3 protein: CASSLMGWVRGEQYF. DNA of the CDR3: TGTGCCAGCAGTTTAATGGGGTGGGTTCGGGGCGAGCAGTACTTC. The chain joins TRBV28 to TRBJ2-7; D may be TRBD2 (5 bases). Germline V gene data show CDR1 as MDHEN and CDR2 as SYDVKM. The CDR3 contains 15 residues. V lost 2 bases, J lost 6 bases, and 17 bases lay in between.

The chain couples TRBV9 to TRBJ1-3, with no clear D. CDR3 length: 16 amino acids. The germline V gene encodes CDR1 SGDLS and CDR2 YYNGEE. Trimming shortened V by 1 base and J by 0 bases, and 11 bases separated the two germline ends. CDR3 coding DNA: TGTGCCAGCAGCGTACGGGTAGGAATCTCTGGAAACACCATATATTTT. Translating gives CASSVRVGISGNTIYF.

This clonotype showed up many times. The genes are TRBV28 and TRBJ2-5; a weak D match, TRBD2 (7 bases). V lost 2 bases, J lost 4 bases, and 11 bases lay in between. The CDR3 has 14 residues. The germline gives CDR1 MDHEN, CDR2 SYDVKM. The CDR3: CASSLRGGPETQYF. The CDR3 DNA follows: TGTGCCAGCAGTTTAAGGGGGGGCCCAGAGACCCAGTACTTC.